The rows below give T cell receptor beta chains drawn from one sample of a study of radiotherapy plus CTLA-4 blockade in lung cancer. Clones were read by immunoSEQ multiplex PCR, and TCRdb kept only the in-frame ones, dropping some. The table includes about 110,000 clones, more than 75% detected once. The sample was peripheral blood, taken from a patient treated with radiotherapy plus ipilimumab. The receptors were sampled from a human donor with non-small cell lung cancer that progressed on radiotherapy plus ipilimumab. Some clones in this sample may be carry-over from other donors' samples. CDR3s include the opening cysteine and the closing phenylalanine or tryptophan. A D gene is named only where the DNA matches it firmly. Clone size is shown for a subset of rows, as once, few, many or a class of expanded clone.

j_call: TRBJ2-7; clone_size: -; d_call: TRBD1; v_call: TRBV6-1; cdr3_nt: TGTGCCAGCAGTCCTCGGACAGGGAGCTCCTACGAGCAGTACTTC; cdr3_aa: CASSPRTGSSYEQYF
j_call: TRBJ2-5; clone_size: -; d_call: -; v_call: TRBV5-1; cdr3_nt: TGCGCCAGCAGCCCTGGACAGCAAGAGACCCAGTACTTC; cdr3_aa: CASSPGQQETQYF
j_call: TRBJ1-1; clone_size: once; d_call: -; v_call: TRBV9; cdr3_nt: TGTGCCAGCAGCTCCCACGCTTTGAACACTGAAGCTTTCTTT; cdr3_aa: CASSSHALNTEAFF
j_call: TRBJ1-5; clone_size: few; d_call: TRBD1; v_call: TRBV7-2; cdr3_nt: TGTGCCAGCAGCTCCCAAGGGACAGGGAATCAGCCCCAGCATTTT; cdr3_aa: CASSSQGTGNQPQHF
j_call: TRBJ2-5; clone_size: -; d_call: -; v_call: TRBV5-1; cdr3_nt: TGCGCCAGCAGCTTGTTTGCAGGGGATGAGACCCAGTACTTC; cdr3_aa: CASSLFAGDETQYF
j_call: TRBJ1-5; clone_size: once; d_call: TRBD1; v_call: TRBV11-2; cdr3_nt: TGTGCCAGCAGCTTGATACAGGGGCAGCCCCAGCATTTT; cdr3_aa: CASSLIQGQPQHF
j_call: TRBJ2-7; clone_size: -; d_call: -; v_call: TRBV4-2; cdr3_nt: TGTGCCAGCAGCCAATTCGGGGGTGAGCAGTACTTC; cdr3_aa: CASSQFGGEQYF
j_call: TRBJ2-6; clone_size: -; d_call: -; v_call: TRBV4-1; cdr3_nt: TGCGCCAGCAGCCAAGAAGCGGCCTCTGGGGCCAACGTCCTGACTTTC; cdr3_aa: CASSQEAASGANVLTF
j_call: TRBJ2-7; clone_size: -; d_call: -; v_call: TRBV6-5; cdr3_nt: TGTGCCAGCAAGACTAGTAATAATCTCGGGCAGTACTTC; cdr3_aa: CASKTSNNLGQYF
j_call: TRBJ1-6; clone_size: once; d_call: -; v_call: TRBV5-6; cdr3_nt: TGTGCCAGCAGGGAGAGACAGGCTTTAGGCTCACCCCTCCACTTT; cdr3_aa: CASRERQALGSPLHF
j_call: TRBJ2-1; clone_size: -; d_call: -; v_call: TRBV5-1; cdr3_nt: TGCGCCAGCAGCGCCACTGAAGGAACCTCCTACAATGAGCAGTTCTTC; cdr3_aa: CASSATEGTSYNEQFF
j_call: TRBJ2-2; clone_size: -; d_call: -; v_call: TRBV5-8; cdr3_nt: TGTGCCAGCAGCCCCCGTGCCGTGGCAAACACCGGGGAGCTGTTTTTT; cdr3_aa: CASSPRAVANTGELFF
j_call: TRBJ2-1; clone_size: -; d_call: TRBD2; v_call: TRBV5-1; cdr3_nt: TGCGCCAGCAGCTTGTTGGCTAGCGGGGGCAATGAGCAGTTCTTC; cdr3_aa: CASSLLASGGNEQFF
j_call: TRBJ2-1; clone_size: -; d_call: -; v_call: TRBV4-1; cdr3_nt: TGCGCCAGCAGCCCGGACAGTTACAATGAGCAGTTCTTC; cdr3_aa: CASSPDSYNEQFF
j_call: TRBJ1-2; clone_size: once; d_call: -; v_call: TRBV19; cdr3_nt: TGTGCCAGTAGGACAGAGGGGATGGTATCGTATGGCTACACCTTC; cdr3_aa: CASRTEGMVSYGYTF
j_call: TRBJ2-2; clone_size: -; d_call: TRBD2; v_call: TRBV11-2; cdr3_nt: TGTGCCAGCAGCCGCGGGCCCAAAGCGGGGGGGACCGGGGAGCTGTTTTTT; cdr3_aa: CASSRGPKAGGTGELFF
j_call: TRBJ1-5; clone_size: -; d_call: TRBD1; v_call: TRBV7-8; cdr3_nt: TGTGCCAGCAGCTTAGCGACAGGGCCCAATCAGCCCCAGCATTTT; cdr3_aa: CASSLATGPNQPQHF
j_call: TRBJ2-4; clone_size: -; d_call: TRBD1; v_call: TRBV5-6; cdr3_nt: TGTGCCAGCAGAGCCTACAGGGGGAAAAACATTCAGTACTTC; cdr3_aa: CASRAYRGKNIQYF
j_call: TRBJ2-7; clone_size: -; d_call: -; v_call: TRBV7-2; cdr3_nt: TGTGCCAGCAGCGGGGGAATACTTTACGAGCAGTACTTC; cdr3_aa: CASSGGILYEQYF
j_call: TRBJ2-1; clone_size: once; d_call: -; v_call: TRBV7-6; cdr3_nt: TGTGCCAGCAGCTTAGTTCGGGGGAGCAGCTCCTACAATGAGCAGTTCTTC; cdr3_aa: CASSLVRGSSSYNEQFF
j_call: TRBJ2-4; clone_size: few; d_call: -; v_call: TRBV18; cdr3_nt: TGTGCCAGCTCATCTGGGACGCAGCTAGCCAAAAACATTCAGTACTTC; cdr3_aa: CASSSGTQLAKNIQYF
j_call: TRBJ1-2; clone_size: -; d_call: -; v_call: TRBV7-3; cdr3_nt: TGTGCCAGCAGCTCGAGCGAGGACGGGCGCTATGGCTACACCTTC; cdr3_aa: CASSSSEDGRYGYTF
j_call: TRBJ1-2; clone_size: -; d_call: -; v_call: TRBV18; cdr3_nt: TGTGCCAGCTCACCACTGGTTGGAGGCTACACCTTC; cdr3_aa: CASSPLVGGYTF
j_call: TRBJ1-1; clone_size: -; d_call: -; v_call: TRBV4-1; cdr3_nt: TGCGCCAGCAGACCCACCGTCGTGTCAGACATGAACACTGAAGCTTTCTTT; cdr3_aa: CASRPTVVSDMNTEAFF
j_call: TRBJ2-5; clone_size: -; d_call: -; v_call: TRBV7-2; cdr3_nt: TGTGCCAGCAGCTTCTTCGGGGAGACCCAGTACTTC; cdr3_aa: CASSFFGETQYF
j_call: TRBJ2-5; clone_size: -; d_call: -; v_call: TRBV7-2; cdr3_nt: TGTGCCAGCACCCCATACCAAGAGACCCAGTACTTC; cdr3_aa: CASTPYQETQYF
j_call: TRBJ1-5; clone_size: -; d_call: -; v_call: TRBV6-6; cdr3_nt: TGTGCCAGCAGTCACGAGACAGGTTTCAATCAGCCCCAGCATTTT; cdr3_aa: CASSHETGFNQPQHF
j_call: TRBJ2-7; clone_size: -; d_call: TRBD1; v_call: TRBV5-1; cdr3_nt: TGCGCCAGCAGCGTACAGGGGAGAGGCTACGAGCAGTACTTC; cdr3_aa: CASSVQGRGYEQYF
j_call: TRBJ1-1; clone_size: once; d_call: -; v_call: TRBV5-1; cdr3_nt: TGCGCCAGCAGCTTGGCGGGAATACTTGAAGCTTTCTTT; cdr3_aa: CASSLAGILEAFF
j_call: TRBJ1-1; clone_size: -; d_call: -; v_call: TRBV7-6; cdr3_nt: TGTGCCAGCAGCTTAGCTACACCAATGAACACTGAAGCTTTCTTT; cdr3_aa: CASSLATPMNTEAFF
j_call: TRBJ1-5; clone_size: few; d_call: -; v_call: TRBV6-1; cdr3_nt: TGTGCCAGCAGTGTCCCCCCTGGAGGGAAGCATTTT; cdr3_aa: CASSVPPGGKHF
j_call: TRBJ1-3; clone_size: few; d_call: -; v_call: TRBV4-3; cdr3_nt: TGCGCCAGCAGCCACGGGACCTCTGGAAACACCATATATTTT; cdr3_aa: CASSHGTSGNTIYF
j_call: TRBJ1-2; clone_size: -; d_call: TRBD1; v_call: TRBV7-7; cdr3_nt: TGTGCTAGCAGCTTCTCGGGACAGGTACAAGGCTACACCTTC; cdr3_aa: CASSFSGQVQGYTF
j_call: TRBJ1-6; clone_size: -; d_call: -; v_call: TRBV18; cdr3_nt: TGTGCCAGCTCCCTGGACACCTCCTATAATTCACCCCTCCACTTT; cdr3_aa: CASSLDTSYNSPLHF
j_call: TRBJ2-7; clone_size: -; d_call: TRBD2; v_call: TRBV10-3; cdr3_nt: TGTGCCATCAGTGAGCCGGCTAGCGGGGGGGCCCGACCCTACTACGAGCAGTACTTC; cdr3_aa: CAISEPASGGARPYYEQYF
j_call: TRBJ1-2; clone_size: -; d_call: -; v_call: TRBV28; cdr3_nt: TGTGCCAGCAGTTTAATAGACAGGCGAGGCTACACCTTC; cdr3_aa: CASSLIDRRGYTF
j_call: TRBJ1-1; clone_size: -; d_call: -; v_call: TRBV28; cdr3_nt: TGTGCCAGCAGTTTGGGGGCCCACACTGAAGCTTTCTTT; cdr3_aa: CASSLGAHTEAFF
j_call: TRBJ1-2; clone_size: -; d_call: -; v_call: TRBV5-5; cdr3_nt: TGTGCCAGCAGCCTCGTGGGACATGGCTACACCTTC; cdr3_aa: CASSLVGHGYTF
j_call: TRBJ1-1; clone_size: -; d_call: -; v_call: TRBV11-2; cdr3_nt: TGTGCCAGCAGCCCCCTGCTGAACACTGAAGCTTTCTTT; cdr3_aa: CASSPLLNTEAFF
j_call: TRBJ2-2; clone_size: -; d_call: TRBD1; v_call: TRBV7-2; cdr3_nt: TGTGCCAGCAGCTTAGTCGGGACAGGGACCGGGGAGCTGTTTTTT; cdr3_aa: CASSLVGTGTGELFF
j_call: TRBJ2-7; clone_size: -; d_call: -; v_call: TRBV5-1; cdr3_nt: TGCGCCAGCAGCTTGGTGCAGGGGAGCTCCTACGAGCAGTACTTC; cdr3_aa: CASSLVQGSSYEQYF
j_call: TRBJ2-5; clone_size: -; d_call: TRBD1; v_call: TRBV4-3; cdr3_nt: TGCGCCAGCAGCAGGGCGGGTAGGGGGCAGGAGACCCAGTACTTC; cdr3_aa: CASSRAGRGQETQYF
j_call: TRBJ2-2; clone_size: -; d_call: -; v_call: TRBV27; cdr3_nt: TGTGCCAGCAGCCTCGAGGGCGCCATACCGAACACCGGGGAGCTGTTTTTT; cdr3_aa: CASSLEGAIPNTGELFF
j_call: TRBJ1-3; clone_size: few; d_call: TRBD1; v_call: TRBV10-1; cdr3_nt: TGCGCCAGCAGTGAGGGACAGGGGAGTAAGAACACCATATATTTT; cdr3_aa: CASSEGQGSKNTIYF
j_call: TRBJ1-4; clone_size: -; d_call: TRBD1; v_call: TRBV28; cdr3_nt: TGTGCCAGCAGTCTAGACAGGGTTGAGAGTGAAAAACTGTTTTTT; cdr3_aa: CASSLDRVESEKLFF
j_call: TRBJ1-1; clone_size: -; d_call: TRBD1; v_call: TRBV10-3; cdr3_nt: TGTGCCATCAGTGAGGCAGGGGGCACTGAAGCTTTCTTT; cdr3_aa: CAISEAGGTEAFF
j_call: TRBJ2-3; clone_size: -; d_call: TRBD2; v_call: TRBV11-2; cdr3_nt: TGTGCCAGCAGCCCGGGGACTAGCGGGGGGAGGTCAGATACGCAGTATTTT; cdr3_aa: CASSPGTSGGRSDTQYF
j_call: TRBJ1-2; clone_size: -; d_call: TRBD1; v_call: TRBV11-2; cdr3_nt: TGTGCCAGCAGCTCCGCAGGGGACAGGGGCGCCGATGGCTACACCTTC; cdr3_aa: CASSSAGDRGADGYTF
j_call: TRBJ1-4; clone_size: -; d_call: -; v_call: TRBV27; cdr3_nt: TGTGCCAGCAGTTCCCTGAGTAAGGGCTTTAATGAAAAACTGTTTTTT; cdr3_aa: CASSSLSKGFNEKLFF
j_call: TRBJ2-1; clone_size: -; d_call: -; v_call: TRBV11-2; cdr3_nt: TGTGCCAGCGGGGGGACTTTGAATGAGCAGTTCTTC; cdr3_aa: CASGGTLNEQFF
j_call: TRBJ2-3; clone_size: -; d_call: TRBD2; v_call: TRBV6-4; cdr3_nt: TGTGCCAGCAGCGAGCGGGGGGGCACAGATACGCAGTATTTT; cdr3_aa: CASSERGGTDTQYF
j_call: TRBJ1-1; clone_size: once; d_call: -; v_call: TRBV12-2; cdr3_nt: TGTGCAAGTCGCTTAGCTATGTTTCGGGGACAGATGAACACTGAAGCTTTCTTT; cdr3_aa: CASRLAMFRGQMNTEAFF
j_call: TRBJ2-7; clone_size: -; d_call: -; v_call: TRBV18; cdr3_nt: TGTGCCAGCTCACCACCAGCTAATTCCTACGAGCAGTACTTC; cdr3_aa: CASSPPANSYEQYF
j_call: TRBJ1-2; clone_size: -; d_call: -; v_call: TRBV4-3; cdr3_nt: TGCGCCAGCAGTTCCATTGGTCGGGGGAGTGGAGGCTACACCTTC; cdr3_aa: CASSSIGRGSGGYTF
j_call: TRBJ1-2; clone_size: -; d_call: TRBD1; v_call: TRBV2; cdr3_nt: TGTGCCAGCAGTCCACGACAGGGTGTGGGCTACACCTTC; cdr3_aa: CASSPRQGVGYTF
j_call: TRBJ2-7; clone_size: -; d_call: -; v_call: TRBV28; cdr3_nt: TGTGCCAGCAGTTTGCGGGGCCGCGAGCAGTACTTC; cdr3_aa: CASSLRGREQYF